This T cell receptor beta chain appears in the sequencing data of a study of blood T cell repertoires in COVID-19. This clone has just one count. Germline assignment: CDR1 SNHLY and CDR2 FYNNEI. Trimming pared 4 bases from V and 4 bases from J, leaving 7 bases between. The CDR3 sequence is 12 residues long. Profiling relied on immunoSEQ multiplex PCR, and the TCRdb table lists in-frame clones only, not all of them. The table records 130,000 to 150,000 clones, about nine tenths of them present only once. In assigning cohorts, the study relied on participant-reported clinical history. Participants classified as exposed had met a COVID-19 case within 2 weeks before study entry.

Sequenced: PBMCs or T cells enriched from blood (not recorded which). The rearrangement uses TRBV2 and TRBJ1-1, with D hard to call. This sequence originates from a woman aged 35 to 49 who had been exposed to COVID-19. The DNA for the CDR3 is TGTGCCAGCAGTGGCGCCCCCACTGAAGCTTTCTTT. It translates to CASSGAPTEAFF.